This T cell receptor beta chain was captured in a study of blood T cells in healthy people across ages. Then a second PCR, running roughly 7 to 11 cycles, was carried out with a sample-barcoded 5' primer and a J-beta primer mix. MiXCR, run by TCRdb on the 5' RACE reads, gives a single entry per CDR3 protein. The sample records approximately 2,000,000 distinct CDR3 sequences, 30% to 40% being singletons. Germline V gene sequence: CDR1 MNHNY, CDR2 SVGAGI (reference sequence). The V and J ends lost 0 bases and 6 bases respectively, with 14 bases between them. The CDR3 consists of 15 residues. This TCR was recovered from a human donor in good health. The sample consisted of blood. The J gene is TRBJ1-2, the V gene TRBV6-6, with no clear D. The CDR3 nucleotides read TGTGCCAGCAGTTACTCGACGGGGAGTTCCCATGGCTACACCTTC. This sequence encodes CASSYSTGSSHGYTF.